These T cell receptor beta chains were read from a single sample in a study of response to subunit inactivated influenza vaccine. Each CDR3 protein is one row after TCRdb ran MiXCR on the RT-PCR reads. The table has around 490,000 distinct CDR3 sequences, less than 8% seen once. This specimen consisted of PBMCs from blood, obtained roughly 24 months after vaccination. These TCRs come from a man between 50 and 75 years old who received an inactivated influenza vaccine. Each CDR3 is given with its conserved first and last residue. A D gene is named only where the DNA matches it firmly. Not all rows give a size; the values are once, few, many and, for expanded clones, a class.

abundance,v_gene,d_gene,j_gene,CDR3nt,CDR3aa
-,TRBV20-1,-,TRBJ2-3,TGCAGTGCTAGAGTCCCACTTGTCGCGGGGCGATCTGATACGCAGTATTTT,CSARVPLVAGRSDTQYF
few,TRBV12-3/TRBV12-4,-,TRBJ2-7,TGTGCCAGCCGCGGGTTCTCCTACGAGCAGTACTTC,CASRGFSYEQYF
few,TRBV5-5,TRBD2,TRBJ2-3,TGTGCCAGCAGCTGGCCAAGCGGGGGGCGAGATACGCAGTATTTT,CASSWPSGGRDTQYF
few,TRBV11-2,-,TRBJ2-2,TGTGCCAGCAGACCAGGGGACACCGGGGAGCTGTTTTTT,CASRPGDTGELFF
-,TRBV20-1,TRBD2,TRBJ2-2,TGCAGTGCTAGAGCTAGCGGGAGGGCTAACACCGGGGAGCTGTTTTTT,CSARASGRANTGELFF
few,TRBV20-1,-,TRBJ1-6,TGCAGTGCTAGAGATCTGGACTCGAATTCACCCCTCCACTTT,CSARDLDSNSPLHF
-,TRBV9,-,TRBJ1-1,TGTGCCAGCAGCGTAGGGGAGTTGAACACTGAAGCTTTCTTT,CASSVGELNTEAFF
-,TRBV10-3,-,TRBJ1-5,TGTGCCATCAGTGAGGTACTAGATCAGCCCCAGCATTTT,CAISEVLDQPQHF
few,TRBV12-3/TRBV12-4,TRBD2,TRBJ2-1,TGTGCCAGCAGTTTAAGTTTGACTAGCGGGAGTAGAACTGAGCAGTTCTTC,CASSLSLTSGSRTEQFF
few,TRBV5-1,TRBD1,TRBJ1-1,TGCGCCAGCAGCGGGGGGACAGGCCAGAACACTGAAGCTTTCTTT,CASSGGTGQNTEAFF
-,TRBV20-1,TRBD1,TRBJ2-7,TGCAGTGCCCCCCCAGGACAGGGCCGCTACGAGCAGTACTTC,CSAPPGQGRYEQYF
-,TRBV6-2/TRBV6-3,-,TRBJ1-3,TGTGCCAGCAGTTCCATGACGCGGGCGGACACCATATATTTT,CASSSMTRADTIYF
-,TRBV7-6,TRBD1,TRBJ1-1,TGTGCCAGCAGCTTACACAGGGGAGGCACTGAAGCTTTCTTT,CASSLHRGGTEAFF
few,TRBV20-1,TRBD2,TRBJ2-1,TGCAGTGCTAGACTAGCGGGAGCCCAGAGCTCCTACAATGAGCAGTTCTTC,CSARLAGAQSSYNEQFF
few,TRBV13,TRBD2,TRBJ2-3,TGTGCCAGCACTACGTCAACTCCCAGGCTAGCGGGGATGACAGATACGCAGTATTTT,CASTTSTPRLAGMTDTQYF
many,TRBV12-3/TRBV12-4,-,TRBJ1-3,TGTGCCACTCAGGAGGGAGTACCTGGAAACACCATATATTTT,CATQEGVPGNTIYF
-,TRBV9,-,TRBJ2-1,TGTGCCAGCAACCGGCCCCCACTTTACAATGAGCAGTTCTTC,CASNRPPLYNEQFF
many,TRBV7-2,TRBD2,TRBJ2-2,TGTGCCAGCAGCTTAGACGGGAGGGCCGTCGGGGAGCTGTTTTTT,CASSLDGRAVGELFF
-,TRBV19,-,TRBJ1-5,TGTGCCAGTAGTATGCGGGCTCGGCAGCCCCAGCATTTT,CASSMRARQPQHF
-,TRBV10-3,-,TRBJ2-7,TGTTCCATCAGTTCGGGACTCTCCAACGAGCAGTACTTC,CSISSGLSNEQYF
many,TRBV18,-,TRBJ2-5,TGTGCCAGCTCATTCGGCGTCGTCAGTAGAGAGACCCAGTACTTC,CASSFGVVSRETQYF
few,TRBV6-2/TRBV6-3,-,TRBJ2-3,TGTGCCAGCAGGACCCAGCGGGTGGGGTCGGTAGATACGCAGTATTTT,CASRTQRVGSVDTQYF
few,TRBV7-9,-,TRBJ2-3,TGTGCCAGCAGCTCCCGGGGAGTTGGCACAGATACGCAGTATTTT,CASSSRGVGTDTQYF
many,TRBV20-1,-,TRBJ2-3,TGCAGTGCTATCGCTTCAGATACGCAGTATTTT,CSAIASDTQYF
many,TRBV5-1,-,TRBJ1-1,TGCGCCAGCAGCTTGGAGTTCACGGCAAACACTGAAGCTTTCTTT,CASSLEFTANTEAFF
-,TRBV20-1,-,TRBJ2-7,TGCAGTGCTAGAGATGGTTGGGGGGCGATTTACGAGCAGTACTTC,CSARDGWGAIYEQYF
few,TRBV6-5,-,TRBJ2-7,TGTGCCAGCAGTTACCCCTCTGCCCGCGGGCAGCTCTACGAGCAGTACTTC,CASSYPSARGQLYEQYF
many,TRBV29-1,-,TRBJ2-7,TGCAGCGTTGTAAGTCCGCTGACCTACGAGCAGTACTTC,CSVVSPLTYEQYF
many,TRBV4-3,TRBD1,TRBJ1-4,TGCGCCAGCAGCCAAGACTATTTCGGACAGGGGAAGGAAAAACTGTTTTTT,CASSQDYFGQGKEKLFF
-,TRBV28,-,TRBJ1-4,TGTGCCAGCAGTTCGCCAGCAGCCAATGAAAAACTGTTTTTT,CASSSPAANEKLFF
-,TRBV20-1,TRBD2,TRBJ2-1,TGCAGTGCTAGCCCCGGGACTAGAGGTTTCAATGAGCAGTTCTTC,CSASPGTRGFNEQFF
many,TRBV19,-,TRBJ1-1,TGTGCCAGTACGGAGGCCGGGACGGAAAACACTGAAGCTTTCTTT,CASTEAGTENTEAFF
many,TRBV7-6,-,TRBJ2-3,TGTGCCAGCAGCTTAGTGGGGGTGGATACGCAGTATTTT,CASSLVGVDTQYF
few,TRBV6-1,TRBD1,TRBJ1-5,TGTGCCAGCACCGGACAGGCGGGGCAGCCCCAGCATTTT,CASTGQAGQPQHF
few,TRBV20-1,-,TRBJ1-4,TGCAGTGCGTACTCCCTGGGAGAAAAACTGTTTTTT,CSAYSLGEKLFF
-,TRBV6-2/TRBV6-3,TRBD1,TRBJ1-5,TGTGCCAGCAGCTCCGGACAGGGATATCAGCCCCAGCATTTT,CASSSGQGYQPQHF
-,TRBV5-1,-,TRBJ2-5,TGCGCCAGCAGCTTGGCCAATACAGGGGAGACCCAGTACTTC,CASSLANTGETQYF
many,TRBV29-1,TRBD1,TRBJ2-2,TGCAGCGTTATATGGGGACAGCGATTCAACACCGGGGAGCTGTTTTTT,CSVIWGQRFNTGELFF
-,TRBV29-1,TRBD1,TRBJ2-5,TGCAGCGTTGTAGGGACAGGGCTCGAGACCCAGTACTTC,CSVVGTGLETQYF
-,TRBV19,-,TRBJ2-2,TGTGCCAGTAGTACACCTGGGGATAACACCGGGGAGCTGTTTTTT,CASSTPGDNTGELFF